This TCR beta chain was obtained from a study of CD8 T cells in ankylosing spondylitis. 5'-RACE, quantitative and with molecular barcodes, yielded the TCR beta libraries. TCRdb used MiXCR to reprocess the 5' RACE reads, holding one entry per CDR3 protein. The data show about 800,000 distinct CDR3 sequences, about 12% seen once. Study observations and caveats: Within matched ankylosing spondylitis synovial fluid, disease-linked clones were reportedly significantly enriched. A motif in TCR beta, a set of roughly eight highly homologous variants, appeared characteristic of ankylosing spondylitis blood.

Turning to this clonotype: Its antigen is as yet unknown.

Sequenced material: blood, either unsorted or a sorted T cell fraction (not recorded which). The receptor comes from a male donor with ankylosing spondylitis.

Here the CDR3 DNA reads TGCAGTGTCGGGGCGCCAAGGGTGGACCCCTACGAGCAGTACTTC. Encoded protein: CSVGAPRVDPYEQYF. The rearrangement links TRBV20-1 to TRBJ2-7, with D perhaps assigned TRBD1 or TRBD2 (5 bases each). Trimming took off 7 bases at V and 2 bases at J, with 21 bases between the two ends. This CDR3 region has 15 residues. CDR1 is DFQATT and CDR2 is SNEGSKA in the germline V gene (reference sequence).